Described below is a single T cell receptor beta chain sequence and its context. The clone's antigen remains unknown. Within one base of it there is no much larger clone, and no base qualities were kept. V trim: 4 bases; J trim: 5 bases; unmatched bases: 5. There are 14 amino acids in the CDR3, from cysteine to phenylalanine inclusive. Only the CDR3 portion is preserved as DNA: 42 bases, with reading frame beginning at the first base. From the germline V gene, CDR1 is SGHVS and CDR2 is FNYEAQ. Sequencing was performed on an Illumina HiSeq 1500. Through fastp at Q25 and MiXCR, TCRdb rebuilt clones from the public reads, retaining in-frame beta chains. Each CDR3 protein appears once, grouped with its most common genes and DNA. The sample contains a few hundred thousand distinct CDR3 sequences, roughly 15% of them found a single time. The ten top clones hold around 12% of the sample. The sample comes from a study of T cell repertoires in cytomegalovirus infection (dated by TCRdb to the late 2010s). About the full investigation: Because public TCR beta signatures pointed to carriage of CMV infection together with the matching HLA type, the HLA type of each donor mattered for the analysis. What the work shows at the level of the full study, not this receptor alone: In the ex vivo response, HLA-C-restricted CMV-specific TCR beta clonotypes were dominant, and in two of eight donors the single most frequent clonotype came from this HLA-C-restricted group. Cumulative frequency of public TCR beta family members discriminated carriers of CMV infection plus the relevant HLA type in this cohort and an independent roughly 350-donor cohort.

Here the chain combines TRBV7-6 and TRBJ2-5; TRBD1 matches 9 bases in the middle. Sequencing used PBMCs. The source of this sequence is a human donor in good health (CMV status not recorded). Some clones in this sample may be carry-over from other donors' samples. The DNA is TGTGCCAGCAGCTCTGGGACAGGGATGGAGACCCAGTACTTC. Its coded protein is CASSSGTGMETQYF. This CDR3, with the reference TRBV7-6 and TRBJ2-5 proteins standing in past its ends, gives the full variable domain GAGVSQSPRYKVTKRGQDVALRCDPISGHVSLYWYRQALGQGPEFLTYFNYEAQQDKSGLPNDRFSAERPEGSISTLTIQRTEQRDSAMYRCASSSGTGMETQYFGPGTRLLVL.